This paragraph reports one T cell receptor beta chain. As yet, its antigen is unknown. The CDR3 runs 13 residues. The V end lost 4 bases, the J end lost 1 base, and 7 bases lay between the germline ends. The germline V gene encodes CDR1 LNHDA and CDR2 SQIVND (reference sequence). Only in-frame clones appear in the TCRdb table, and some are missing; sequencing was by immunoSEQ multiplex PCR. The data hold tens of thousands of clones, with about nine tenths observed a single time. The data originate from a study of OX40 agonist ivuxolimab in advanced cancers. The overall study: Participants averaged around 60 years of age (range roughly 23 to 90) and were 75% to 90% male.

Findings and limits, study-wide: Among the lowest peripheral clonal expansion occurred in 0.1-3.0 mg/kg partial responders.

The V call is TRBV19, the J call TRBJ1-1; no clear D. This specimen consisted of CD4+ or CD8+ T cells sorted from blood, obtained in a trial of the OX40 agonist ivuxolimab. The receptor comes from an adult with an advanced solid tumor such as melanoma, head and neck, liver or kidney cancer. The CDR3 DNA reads TGTGCCAGTAGTAGTTTCGAGAACACTGAAGCTTTCTTT. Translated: CASSSFENTEAFF.